Sequencing of this T cell receptor beta chain was carried out in a study of blood T cell repertoires in COVID-19. Turning to the study itself: Material from acute and convalescent COVID-19 was sourced from the United States, Italy and Spain.

Researchers sorted participants into cohorts using their self-reported clinical history. Original methodology: From reference gene primer amplification, estimates of nucleated cell counts were derived. Profiled with immunoSEQ multiplex PCR; TCRdb holds only in-frame clones, not every one. V and J calls plus clone size are reproduced from that table; the DNA served to infer D and trimming. The table records roughly 360,000 clones, roughly 86% of them present only once. CDR3 length: 14 residues. The V segment lost 2 bases and the J segment 2 bases; nucleotides outside the gene matches: 3. Germline loops: CDR1 ENHRY, CDR2 SYGVKD.

The J gene is TRBJ2-7, the V gene TRBV10-3, with TRBD1 identical over 7 bases. Sequencing was carried out using PBMCs or T cells enriched from blood (not recorded which). This TCR was sampled from a man aged 25 to 45 who had recovered from COVID-19. CDR3 coding DNA: TGTGCCATCAGTGAGCTGGACAGGACCTACGAGCAGTACTTC. It is translated as CAISELDRTYEQYF.